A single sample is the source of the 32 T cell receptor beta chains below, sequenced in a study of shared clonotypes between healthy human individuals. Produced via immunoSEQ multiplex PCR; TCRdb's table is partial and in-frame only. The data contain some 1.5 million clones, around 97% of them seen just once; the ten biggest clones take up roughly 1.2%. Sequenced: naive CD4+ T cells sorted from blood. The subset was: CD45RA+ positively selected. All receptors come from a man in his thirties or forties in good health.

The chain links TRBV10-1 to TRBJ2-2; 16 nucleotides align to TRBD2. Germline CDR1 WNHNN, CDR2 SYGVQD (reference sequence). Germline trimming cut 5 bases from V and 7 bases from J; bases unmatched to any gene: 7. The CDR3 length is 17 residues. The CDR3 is CASSPAGLAGGSGELFF. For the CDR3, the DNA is TGCGCCAGCAGTCCCGCGGGACTAGCGGGAGGGAGCGGGGAGCTGTTTTTT.

This chain's CDR3 is CASSVTGAGYGYTF. The CDR3 coding sequence is TGTGCCAGCAGCGTAACGGGGGCAGGCTATGGCTACACCTTC. The chain employs TRBV7-8 and TRBJ1-2, with D maybe TRBD1 (6 bases). V lost 5 bases, J lost 4 bases, and 14 bases lay in between. CDR3 length equals 14 residues. Per the germline V gene, CDR1 is SGHVS and CDR2 is FQNEAQ. Variable domain in full (rest from reference TRBV7-8 and TRBJ1-2): GAGVSQSPRYKVAKRGQDVALRCDPISGHVSLFWYQQALGQGPEFLTYFQNEAQLDKSGLPSDRFFAERPEGSVSTLKIQRTQQEDSAVYLCASSVTGAGYGYTFGSGTRLTVV.

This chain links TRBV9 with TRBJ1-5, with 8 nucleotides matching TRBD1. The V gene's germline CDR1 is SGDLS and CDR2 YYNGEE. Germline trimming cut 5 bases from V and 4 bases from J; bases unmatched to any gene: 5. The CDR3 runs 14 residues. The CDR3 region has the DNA TGTGCCAGCAGTGCCGGGACAGGTAATCAGCCCCAGCATTTT. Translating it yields CASSAGTGNQPQHF.

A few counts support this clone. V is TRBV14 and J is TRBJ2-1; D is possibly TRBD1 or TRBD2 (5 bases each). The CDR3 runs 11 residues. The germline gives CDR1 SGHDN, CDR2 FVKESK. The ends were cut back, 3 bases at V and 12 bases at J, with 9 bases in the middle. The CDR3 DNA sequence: TGTGCCAGCAGCCACGAGAGGGGGCAGTTCTTC. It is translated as CASSHERGQFF.

CDR3 DNA sequence: TGCAGCGTTGTAAGGTCGGACGAGCAGTACTTC. Its protein is CSVVRSDEQYF. V usage is TRBV29-1 and J usage is TRBJ2-7; no clear D. In germline, CDR1 is SQVTM, CDR2 ANQGSEA. The V end was cut by 4 bases, the J end by 5 bases, with 9 bases between. This CDR3 region has 11 residues.

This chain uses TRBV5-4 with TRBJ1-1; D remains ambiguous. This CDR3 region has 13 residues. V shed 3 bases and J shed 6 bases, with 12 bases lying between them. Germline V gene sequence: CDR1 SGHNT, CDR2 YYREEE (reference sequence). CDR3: CASSSQRSPEAFF. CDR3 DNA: TGTGCCAGCAGCTCTCAGCGAAGTCCTGAAGCTTTCTTT.

The CDR3: CSVQSPATEAFF. As DNA, the CDR3 is TGCAGCGTTCAGTCCCCGGCCACTGAAGCTTTCTTT. The chain carries TRBV29-1 and TRBJ1-1; D unresolved. The CDR3 totals 12 residues. The germline V gene has CDR1 SQVTM and CDR2 ANQGSEA. The germline V and J ends were trimmed by 5 bases and 4 bases, with 11 bases remaining between them. Variable domain in full (rest from reference TRBV29-1 and TRBJ1-1): SAVISQKPSRDICQRGTSLTIQCQVDSQVTMMFWYRQQPGQSLTLIATANQGSEATYESGFVIDKFPISRPNLTFSTLTVSNMSPEDSSIYLCSVQSPATEAFFGQGTRLTVV.

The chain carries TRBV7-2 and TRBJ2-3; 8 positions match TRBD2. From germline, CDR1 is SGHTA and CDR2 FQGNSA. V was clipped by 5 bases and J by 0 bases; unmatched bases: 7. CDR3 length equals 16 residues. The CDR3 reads CASSPLAGSSTDTQYF. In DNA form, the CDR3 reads TGTGCCAGCAGCCCGTTAGCGGGATCTAGCACAGATACGCAGTATTTT.

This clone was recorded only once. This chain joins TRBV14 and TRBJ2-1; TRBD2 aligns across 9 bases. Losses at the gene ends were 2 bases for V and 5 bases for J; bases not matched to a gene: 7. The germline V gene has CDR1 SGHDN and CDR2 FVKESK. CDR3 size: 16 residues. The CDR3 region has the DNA TGTGCCAGCAGCCAAATCAGCGGGAGGCCCGACAATGAGCAGTTCTTC. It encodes CASSQISGRPDNEQFF.

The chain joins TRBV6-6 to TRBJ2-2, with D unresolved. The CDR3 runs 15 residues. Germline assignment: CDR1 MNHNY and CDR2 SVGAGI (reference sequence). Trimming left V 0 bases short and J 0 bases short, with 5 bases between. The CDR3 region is CASSYSWANTGELFF. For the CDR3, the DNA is TGTGCCAGCAGTTACTCGTGGGCGAACACCGGGGAGCTGTTTTTT.

CDR3 amino acids: CASAGTSGSHTDTQYF. As DNA, the CDR3 is TGCGCCAGCGCCGGGACTAGCGGGAGTCATACAGATACGCAGTATTTT. The chain combines TRBV5-1 with TRBJ2-3, with 14 bases fitting TRBD2. The CDR3 runs to 16 residues. Germline V gene data show CDR1 as SGHRS and CDR2 as YFSETQ. V lost 7 bases and J lost 3; bases outside the gene matches: 7.

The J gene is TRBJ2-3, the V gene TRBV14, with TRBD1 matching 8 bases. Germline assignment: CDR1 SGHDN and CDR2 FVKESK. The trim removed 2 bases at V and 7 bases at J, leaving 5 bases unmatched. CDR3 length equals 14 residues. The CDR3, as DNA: TGTGCCAGCAGCCAAAGCAGGGGGCGAAATACGCAGTATTTT. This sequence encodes CASSQSRGRNTQYF.

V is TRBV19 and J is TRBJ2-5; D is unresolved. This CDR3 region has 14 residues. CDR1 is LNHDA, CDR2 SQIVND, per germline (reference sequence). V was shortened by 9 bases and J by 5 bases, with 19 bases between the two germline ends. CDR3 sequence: CASPSRFCFETQYF. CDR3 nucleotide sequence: TGTGCCAGCCCCTCCAGGTTTTGTTTTGAGACCCAGTACTTC.

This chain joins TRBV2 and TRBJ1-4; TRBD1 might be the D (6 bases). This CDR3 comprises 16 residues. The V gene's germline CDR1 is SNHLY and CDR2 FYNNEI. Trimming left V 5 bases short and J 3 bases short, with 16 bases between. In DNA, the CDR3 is TGTGCCAGCAGTAAACAGGGTTTATGGGCTAATGAAAAACTGTTTTTT. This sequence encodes CASSKQGLWANEKLFF.

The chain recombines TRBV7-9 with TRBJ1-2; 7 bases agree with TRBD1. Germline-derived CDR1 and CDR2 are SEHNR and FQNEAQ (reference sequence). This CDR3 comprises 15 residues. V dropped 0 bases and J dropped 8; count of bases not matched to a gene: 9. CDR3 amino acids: CASSLAAGRQGGYTF. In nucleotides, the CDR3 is TGTGCCAGCAGCTTAGCGGCCGGGAGACAGGGCGGCTACACCTTC.

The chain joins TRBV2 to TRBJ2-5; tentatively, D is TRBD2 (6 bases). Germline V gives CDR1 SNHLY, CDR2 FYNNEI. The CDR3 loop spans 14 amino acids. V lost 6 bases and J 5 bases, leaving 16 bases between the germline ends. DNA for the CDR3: TGTGCCAGCAGCATAGGGCGTGGGAGGGAGACCCAGTACTTC. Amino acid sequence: CASSIGRGRETQYF.

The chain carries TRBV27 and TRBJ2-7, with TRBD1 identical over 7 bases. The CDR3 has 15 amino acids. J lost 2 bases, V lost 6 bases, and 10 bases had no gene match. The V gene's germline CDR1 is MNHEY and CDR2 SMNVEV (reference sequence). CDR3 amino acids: CASRVVPTGAYEQYF. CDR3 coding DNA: TGTGCCAGCAGGGTCGTCCCAACAGGGGCCTACGAGCAGTACTTC.

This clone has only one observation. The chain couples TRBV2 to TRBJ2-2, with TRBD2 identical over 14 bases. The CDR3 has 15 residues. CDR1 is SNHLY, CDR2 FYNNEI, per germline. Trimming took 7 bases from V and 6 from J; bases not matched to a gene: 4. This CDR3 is CASTGTSGSSGELFF. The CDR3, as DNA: TGTGCCAGCACAGGGACTAGCGGGAGCTCCGGGGAGCTGTTTTTT.

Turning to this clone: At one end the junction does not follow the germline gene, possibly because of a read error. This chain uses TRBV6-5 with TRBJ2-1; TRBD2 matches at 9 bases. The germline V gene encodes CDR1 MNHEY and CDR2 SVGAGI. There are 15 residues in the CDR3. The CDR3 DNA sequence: TGTGCCGGCAGTTGCTTATCTAGCGGGAAGAATGAGCAGTTCTTC. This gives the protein CAGSCLSSGKNEQFF.

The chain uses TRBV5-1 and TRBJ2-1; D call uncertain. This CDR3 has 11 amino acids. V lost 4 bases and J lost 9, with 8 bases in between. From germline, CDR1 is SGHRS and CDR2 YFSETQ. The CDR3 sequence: CASSLHGEQFF. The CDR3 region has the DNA TGCGCCAGCAGCCTTCATGGTGAGCAGTTCTTC.

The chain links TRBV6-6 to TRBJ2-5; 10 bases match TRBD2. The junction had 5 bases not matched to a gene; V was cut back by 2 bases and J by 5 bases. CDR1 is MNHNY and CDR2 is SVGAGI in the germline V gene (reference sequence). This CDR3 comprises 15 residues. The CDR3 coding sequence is TGTGCCAGCAGTTACGGCTCTAGCGGGAGTGAGACCCAGTACTTC. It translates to CASSYGSSGSETQYF.

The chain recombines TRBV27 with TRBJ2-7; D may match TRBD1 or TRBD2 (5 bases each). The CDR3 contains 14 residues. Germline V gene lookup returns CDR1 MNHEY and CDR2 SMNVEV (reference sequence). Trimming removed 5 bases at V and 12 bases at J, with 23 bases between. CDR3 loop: CASSPTPPGRLGYF. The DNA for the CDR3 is TGTGCCAGCAGTCCTACCCCTCCGGGACGGTTGGGGTACTTC.

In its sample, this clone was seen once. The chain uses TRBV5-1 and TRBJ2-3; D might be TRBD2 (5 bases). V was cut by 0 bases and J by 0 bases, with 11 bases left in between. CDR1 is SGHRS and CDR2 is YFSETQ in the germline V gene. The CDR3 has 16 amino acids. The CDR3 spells CASSLVGGSSTDTQYF. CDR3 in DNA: TGCGCCAGCAGCTTGGTCGGCGGGTCTAGCACAGATACGCAGTATTTT.

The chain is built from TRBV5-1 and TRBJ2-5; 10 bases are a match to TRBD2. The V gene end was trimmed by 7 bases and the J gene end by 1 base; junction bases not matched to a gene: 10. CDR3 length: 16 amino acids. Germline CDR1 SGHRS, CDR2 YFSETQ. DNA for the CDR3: TGCGCCAGCCAGTCCCACGGACTAGCGGTCCAAGAGACCCAGTACTTC. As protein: CASQSHGLAVQETQYF.

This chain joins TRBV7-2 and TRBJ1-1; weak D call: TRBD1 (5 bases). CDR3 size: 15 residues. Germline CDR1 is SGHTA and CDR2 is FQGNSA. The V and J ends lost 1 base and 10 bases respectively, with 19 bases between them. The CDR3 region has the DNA TGTGCCAGCAGCTTAGTCCCGGCAGGGAATATCGGAGCTTTCTTT. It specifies CASSLVPAGNIGAFF.

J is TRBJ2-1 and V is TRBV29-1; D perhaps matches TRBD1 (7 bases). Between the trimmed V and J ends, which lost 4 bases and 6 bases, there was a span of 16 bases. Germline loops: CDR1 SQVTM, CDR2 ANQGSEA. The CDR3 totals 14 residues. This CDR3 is CSVAPRGAPNEQFF. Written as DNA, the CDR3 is TGCAGCGTTGCTCCCAGGGGGGCCCCCAATGAGCAGTTCTTC.

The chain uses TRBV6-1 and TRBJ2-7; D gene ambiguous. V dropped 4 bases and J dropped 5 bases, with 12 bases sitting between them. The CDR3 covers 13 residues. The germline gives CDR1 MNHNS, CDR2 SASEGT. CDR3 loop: CASSVQHLHEQYF. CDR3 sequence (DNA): TGTGCCAGCAGTGTCCAGCATTTACACGAGCAGTACTTC.

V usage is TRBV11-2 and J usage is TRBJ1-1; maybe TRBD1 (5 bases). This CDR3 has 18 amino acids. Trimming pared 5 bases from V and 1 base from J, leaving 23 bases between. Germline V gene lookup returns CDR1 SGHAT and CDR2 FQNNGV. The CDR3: CASSKWGSTGQPNTEAFF. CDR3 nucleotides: TGTGCCAGCAGCAAATGGGGATCAACAGGCCAACCGAACACTGAAGCTTTCTTT. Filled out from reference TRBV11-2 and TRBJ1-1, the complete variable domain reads EAGVAQSPRYKIIEKRQSVAFWCNPISGHATLYWYQQILGQGPKLLIQFQNNGVVDDSQLPKDRFSAERLKGVDSTLKIQPAKLEDSAVYLCASSKWGSTGQPNTEAFFGQGTRLTVV.

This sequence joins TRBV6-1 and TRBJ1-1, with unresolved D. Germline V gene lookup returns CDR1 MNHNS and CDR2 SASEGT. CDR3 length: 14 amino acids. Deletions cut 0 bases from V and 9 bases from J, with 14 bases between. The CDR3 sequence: CASSEAQDRVKAFF. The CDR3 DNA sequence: TGTGCCAGCAGTGAAGCTCAGGATCGCGTCAAAGCTTTCTTT.

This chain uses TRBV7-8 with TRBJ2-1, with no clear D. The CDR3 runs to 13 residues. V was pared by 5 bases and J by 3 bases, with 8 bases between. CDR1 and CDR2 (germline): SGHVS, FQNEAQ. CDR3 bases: TGTGCCAGCAGCCCCGGGTACTACAATGAGCAGTTCTTC. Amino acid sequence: CASSPGYYNEQFF.

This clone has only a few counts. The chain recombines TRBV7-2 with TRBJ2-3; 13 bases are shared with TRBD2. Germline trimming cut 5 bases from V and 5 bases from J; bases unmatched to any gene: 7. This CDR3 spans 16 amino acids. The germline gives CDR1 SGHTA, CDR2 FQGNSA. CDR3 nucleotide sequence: TGTGCCAGCAGCCGTGGACTAGCGGGAGCAGTAGATACGCAGTATTTT. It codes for CASSRGLAGAVDTQYF.

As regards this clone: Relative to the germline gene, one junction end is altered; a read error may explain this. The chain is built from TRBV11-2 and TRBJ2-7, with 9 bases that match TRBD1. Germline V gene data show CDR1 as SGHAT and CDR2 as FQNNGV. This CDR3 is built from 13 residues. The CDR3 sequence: CASSLSWDRVPIF. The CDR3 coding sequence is TGTGCCAGCAGCTTATCGTGGGACAGGGTGCCAATTTTC.